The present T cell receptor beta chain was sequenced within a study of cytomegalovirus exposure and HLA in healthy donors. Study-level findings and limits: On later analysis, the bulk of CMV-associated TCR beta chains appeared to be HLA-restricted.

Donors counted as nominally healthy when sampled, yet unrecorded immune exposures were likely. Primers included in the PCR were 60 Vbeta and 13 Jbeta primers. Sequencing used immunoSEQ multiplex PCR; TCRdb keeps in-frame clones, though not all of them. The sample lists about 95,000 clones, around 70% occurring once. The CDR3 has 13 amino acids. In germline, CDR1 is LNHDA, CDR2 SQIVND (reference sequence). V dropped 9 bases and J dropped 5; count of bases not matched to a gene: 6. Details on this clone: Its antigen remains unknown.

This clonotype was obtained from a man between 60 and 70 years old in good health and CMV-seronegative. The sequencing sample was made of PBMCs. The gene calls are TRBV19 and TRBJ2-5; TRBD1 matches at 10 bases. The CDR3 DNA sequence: TGTGCCAGCGACAGGGGGCTTGGGGAGACCCAGTACTTC. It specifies CASDRGLGETQYF.